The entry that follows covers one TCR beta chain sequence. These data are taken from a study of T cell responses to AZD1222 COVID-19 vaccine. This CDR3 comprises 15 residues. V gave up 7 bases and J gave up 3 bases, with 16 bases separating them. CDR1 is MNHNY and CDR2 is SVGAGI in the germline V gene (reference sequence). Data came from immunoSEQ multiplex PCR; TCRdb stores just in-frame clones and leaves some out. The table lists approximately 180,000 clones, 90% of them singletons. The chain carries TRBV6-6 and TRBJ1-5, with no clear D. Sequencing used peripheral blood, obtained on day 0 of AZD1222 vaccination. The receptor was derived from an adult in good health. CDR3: CASNSGLTLNQPQHF. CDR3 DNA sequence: TGTGCCAGCAATAGTGGTCTAACCCTCAATCAGCCCCAGCATTTT.